This TCR beta chain was sequenced for a study of CD8 T cells in ankylosing spondylitis. TCRdb re-analysed the 5' RACE reads in MiXCR, keeping a single row per CDR3 protein. The sample lists about 190,000 distinct CDR3 sequences; 13% were seen once. This clonotype was recorded many times. Antigen unknown. Germline trimming cut 5 bases from V and 0 bases from J; bases unmatched to any gene: 4. The germline CDR1 and CDR2 sequences are SGHAT and FQNNGV. The CDR3 has 15 amino acids. Findings of the study overall: Within peripheral blood, clones linked to disease were CD8+ and relatively rare. Significantly higher representation of disease-linked clones was reported for matched ankylosing spondylitis synovial fluid. Earlier reports found some motif variants in synovial fluid and blood in reactive arthritis. A motif in TCR beta, a set of about 8 highly homologous variants, appeared characteristic of ankylosing spondylitis blood.

J is TRBJ1-2 and V is TRBV11-2; 9 positions agree with TRBD1. This TCR came from a female donor with ankylosing spondylitis or in good health (not recorded which). The sample taken for sequencing was blood, either unsorted or a sorted T cell fraction (not recorded which). Here the CDR3 DNA reads TGTGCCAGCAGCCCGACAGGGGGGACTAACTATGGCTACACCTTC. Encoded protein: CASSPTGGTNYGYTF.